Following are 5 T cell receptor beta chains from one sample sequenced in a study of cytomegalovirus exposure and HLA in healthy donors. Primers included in the PCR were 60 Vbeta and 13 Jbeta primers. The repertoire was sequenced with immunoSEQ multiplex PCR; TCRdb's copy has only in-frame clones and lacks some. This table has some 130,000 clones, 80% appearing once. Sequenced sample: PBMCs. The receptors shown here come from a male donor in good health and CMV-seronegative.

The V and J genes are TRBV11-2 and TRBJ2-5, with a weak D call TRBD2 (7 bases). Germline CDR1 SGHAT, CDR2 FQNNGV. The CDR3 is made up of 18 amino acids. Trimming removed 1 base from V and 4 bases from J, with 22 bases in between. The CDR3 coding sequence is TGTGCCAGCAGCTTAGGGAGAGGGGCTGGGGGGGCCGGAGAGACCCAGTACTTC. This translates into CASSLGRGAGGAGETQYF.

Comments on this clone: A junction boundary mismatches the germline segment, possibly from a read error. The chain couples TRBV7-9 to TRBJ2-4; D is unresolved. The CDR3 is made up of 12 amino acids. Germline V gives CDR1 SEHNR, CDR2 FQNEAQ (reference sequence). The CDR3 sequence: CASSGPPNSQYF. In DNA, the CDR3 is TGTGCCAGCAGCGGGCCCCCAAACAGTCAGTACTTC.

The chain uses TRBV19 and TRBJ2-1, with TRBD2 identical over 7 bases. With 7 bases clipped from V and 1 base from J, the junction kept 10 bases outside the gene matches. The CDR3 covers 16 residues. Germline CDR1 LNHDA, CDR2 SQIVND (reference sequence). In DNA, the CDR3 is TGTGCCAGTAAGGGGTCGGCTAGCGGTTCCTACAATGAGCAGTTCTTC. It yields the protein CASKGSASGSYNEQFF. The entire variable domain, with the rest obtained from reference TRBV19 and TRBJ2-1, is as follows: DGGITQSPKYLFRKEGQNVTLSCEQNLNHDAMYWYRQDPGQGLRLIYYSQIVNDFQKGDIAEGYSVSREKKESFPLTVTSAQKNPTAFYLCASKGSASGSYNEQFFGPGTRLTVL.

The chain uses TRBV7-6 and TRBJ2-3; 7 nucleotides align to TRBD2. The ends lost 1 base at V and 7 bases at J; junction bases unmatched: 8. The germline V gene has CDR1 SGHVS and CDR2 FNYEAQ. The CDR3 runs to 15 residues. CDR3 loop: CASSLVRGSVNTQYF. CDR3 bases: TGTGCCAGCAGCTTAGTTCGCGGGAGCGTGAATACGCAGTATTTT.

To note about this clone: The sample carries other DNA sequences with the same CDR3. The chain uses TRBV4-3 and TRBJ1-1; TRBD1 aligns across 11 bases. The J segment lost 6 bases and the V segment lost 0 bases, leaving 6 bases of the junction unmatched. Germline V gene sequence: CDR1 LGHNA, CDR2 YSLEER. The CDR3 consists of 16 residues. The CDR3 DNA follows: TGCGCCAGCAGCCAAGATAGGGACAGGGGGTCCTCTGAAGCTTTCTTT. Translating gives CASSQDRDRGSSEAFF.